This is a list of T cell receptor beta chains from one sample in a study of HIV-infected patients and healthy controls. MiXCR was run by TCRdb on the 5' RACE reads, yielding one entry per CDR3 protein. In the table there are about 10,000 distinct CDR3 sequences, roughly a tenth of which are singletons. The sample here was blood, taken before antiretroviral therapy. These receptors were collected from an adult with HIV infection. Each CDR3 is given with its conserved first and last residue. A D gene is named only where the DNA matches it firmly. Only part of the rows carry a size: once, few, many, or a class if the clone is expanded.

cdr3_nt	cdr3_aa	d_call	v_call	j_call	cdr3_length	clone_size
TGCAGTGCTAGAGCCCATGGACTAGAGCGGGGCCTCAATGAGCAGTTCTTC	CSARAHGLERGLNEQFF	TRBD2	TRBV20-1	TRBJ2-1	17	few
TGTGCCAGCAGCCCTCGGACTAGCGGGGGGGTATGGGAGACCCAGTACTTC	CASSPRTSGGVWETQYF	TRBD2	TRBV9	TRBJ2-5	17	.
TGCAGCGTTGAATCCGGGTTGGAGGACGAGCAGTACTTC	CSVESGLEDEQYF	.	TRBV29-1	TRBJ2-7	13	many
TGCAGTGCTAGAAAAGGGTCAGACACTGAAGCTTTCTTT	CSARKGSDTEAFF	.	TRBV20-1	TRBJ1-1	13	medium-sized
TGTGCCAGCAGTCTAAAAAGGGGTGCCGGGGAGCTGTTTTTT	CASSLKRGAGELFF	.	TRBV27	TRBJ2-2	14	many
TGTGCCAGCAGCTTGGCGGGACAGGGGGCGCGTGGCCGCACTGAAGCTTTCTTT	CASSLAGQGARGRTEAFF	TRBD1	TRBV5-6	TRBJ1-1	18	many
TGTGCCAGCACCGGGACAGGTGGATATGATGGCTACACCTTC	CASTGTGGYDGYTF	TRBD1	TRBV12-3/TRBV12-4	TRBJ1-2	14	many
TGTGCCAGCAGCCCTGGAGGCAGCGGGACTACTAGCACAGATACGCAGTATTTT	CASSPGGSGTTSTDTQYF	TRBD2	TRBV7-9	TRBJ2-3	18	medium-sized
TGCGCCAGCAGCTTGGCTTCGGACAGGATGAACACTGAAGCTTTCTTT	CASSLASDRMNTEAFF	TRBD1	TRBV5-1	TRBJ1-1	16	few
TGCGCCAGCAGCCAAGATCATTCTGGGACTAGCGGGTGGGGGGAGACCCAGTACTTC	CASSQDHSGTSGWGETQYF	TRBD2	TRBV4-1	TRBJ2-5	19	many
TGCAGTGCTAGCGGGGAGTATGAGCAGTTCTTC	CSASGEYEQFF	.	TRBV20-1	TRBJ2-1	11	many
TGTGCCAGCAGTGCCGCGGGGACCCACCTAACAGATACGCAGTATTTT	CASSAAGTHLTDTQYF	.	TRBV12-3/TRBV12-4	TRBJ2-3	16	once
TGTGCCAGCAGCTTAGGTACGGGAGCGGGGGCCTATGGGAATGAGCAGTTCTTC	CASSLGTGAGAYGNEQFF	TRBD2	TRBV11-3	TRBJ2-1	18	many